The TCR beta chain described here comes from a study of a mutant IDH1 vaccine in newly diagnosed glioma. The overall study: Initiation of the vaccine course occurred 4-6 weeks after radiotherapy alone, or alongside temozolomide cycles. Radiotherapy, temozolomide, or both had been given previously, and both were given to most. Findings of the study overall: Pseudoprogression appeared independent of alterations in top peripheral clonotypes.

Time point denoted: week 5, during vaccination. The study gave 300 ug of mutant IDH1 20-mer peptide per vaccine dose, with topical imiquimod. New WHO grade 3 or 4 astrocytomas that were IDH1-mutant and ATRX-lost occurred in the donors. The method was immunoSEQ multiplex PCR; TCRdb's version includes in-frame clones alone and lacks a portion of them. The sample lists 9,500 to 12,000 clones, around 87% seen once, with around 6.3% in the top ten. The CDR3 contains 13 residues. V lost 1 base and J 10 bases, leaving 12 bases between the germline ends. Germline assignment: CDR1 SGHRS and CDR2 YFSETQ. A word on this clone: The antigen is not known.

The chain recombines TRBV5-1 with TRBJ2-1; D unclear. The receptor comes from a woman aged 40 to 50 with glioma. Some clones in this sample may be carry-over from other donors' samples. The sample consisted of PBMCs, taken from a glioma patient whose treatment included an IDH1 peptide vaccine. The CDR3 here is CASSLWQTAEQFF. The CDR3 DNA follows: TGCGCCAGCAGCTTGTGGCAAACGGCGGAGCAGTTCTTC.